The 29 T cell receptor beta chains below were found in one sample sequenced in a study of Ad26.COV2.S vaccination and SARS-CoV-2 variants. Treatment noted: some 19 received Ad26.COV2.S at low or high dose, single or two shots; roughly five received placebo; per-sample allocation not given. It was on day 63 after the first vaccine or placebo injection that samples were taken. Produced via immunoSEQ multiplex PCR; TCRdb's table is partial and in-frame only. The sample yields 500,000 or so clones, 87% seen once. Specimen: peripheral blood, collected in a trial of Ad26.COV2.S vaccine versus placebo. These receptors were collected from a person aged 18-60 years who received the Ad26.COV2.S COVID-19 vaccine or a placebo.

The chain employs TRBV28 and TRBJ2-1, with 12 bases matching TRBD2. The V segment lost 8 bases and the J segment 1 base; nucleotides outside the gene matches: 9. Germline V gives CDR1 MDHEN, CDR2 SYDVKM. The CDR3 length is 17 residues. The CDR3 loop is CASGGLAGSSSYNEQFF. CDR3 nucleotides: TGTGCCAGCGGCGGACTAGCGGGAAGTAGTTCCTACAATGAGCAGTTCTTC.

The table lists this clone with a few counts. The rearrangement links TRBV7-9 to TRBJ2-1; D unresolved. Germline V gives CDR1 SEHNR, CDR2 FQNEAQ (reference sequence). Trimming removed 7 bases from V and 8 bases from J, with 12 bases in between. The CDR3 is made up of 12 amino acids. The CDR3 bases are TGTGCCAGCACCCACTTGCGCGATGAGCAGTTCTTC. Protein: CASTHLRDEQFF. Looking up the rest from reference TRBV7-9 and TRBJ2-1 gives the full variable domain: DTGVSQNPRHKITKRGQNVTFRCDPISEHNRLYWYRQTLGQGPEFLTYFQNEAQLEKSRLLSDRFSAERPKGSFSTLEIQRTEQGDSAMYLCASTHLRDEQFFGPGTRLTVL.

The chain combines TRBV5-5 with TRBJ2-7; 9 bases are a match to TRBD1. This CDR3 region has 15 residues. V was pared by 2 bases and J by 4 bases, with 7 bases of the junction left unmatched. Looked up from germline, CDR1 is SGHKS and CDR2 is YYEKEE (reference sequence). The CDR3 nucleotides read TGTGCCAGCAGCTTCGACAGGGGGGGCTGGTACGAGCAGTACTTC. Encoded protein: CASSFDRGGWYEQYF. Looking up the rest from reference TRBV5-5 and TRBJ2-7 gives the full variable domain: DAGVTQSPTHLIKTRGQQVTLRCSPISGHKSVSWYQQVLGQGPQFIFQYYEKEERGRGNFPDRFSARQFPNYSSELNVNALLLGDSALYLCASSFDRGGWYEQYFGPGTRLTVT.

This clone was seen only once. The chain uses TRBV23-1 and TRBJ1-3; no reliable D call. TRBV23-1 has ORF status, its function being uncertain. CDR3 size: 18 residues. With 3 bases removed from V and 0 bases from J, the gap between germline ends came to 18 bases. CDR3 coding DNA: TGCGCCAGCAGTCATACGCTCCACAGAAGGAACTCTGGAAACACCATATATTTT. Translating it yields CASSHTLHRRNSGNTIYF.

The chain employs TRBV30 and TRBJ2-2; unclear D gene. V shed 0 bases and J shed 0 bases, with 11 bases lying between them. Germline assignment: CDR1 GTSNPN and CDR2 SVGIG (reference sequence). The CDR3 is 16 residues long. The CDR3: CAWSVGFRANTGELFF. Written as DNA, the CDR3 is TGTGCCTGGAGTGTGGGGTTTAGGGCGAACACCGGGGAGCTGTTTTTT.

The rearrangement uses TRBV3-1 (or the pseudogene TRBV3-2) and TRBJ2-2; D unclear. V shed 1 base and J shed 5 bases, with 17 bases lying between them. CDR3 length equals 17 residues. Germline lookup yields CDR1 LGHDT and CDR2 YNNKEL (reference sequence). CDR3 in DNA: TGTGCCAGCAGCCAAGGTACAGCTGAAAATCGAACCGGGGAGCTGTTTTTT. It yields the protein CASSQGTAENRTGELFF.

V and J are TRBV6-5 and TRBJ2-3; unclear D gene. The V end was cut by 0 bases, the J end by 0 bases, with 10 bases between. The CDR3 has 16 amino acids. Germline lookup yields CDR1 MNHEY and CDR2 SVGAGI. The CDR3 is CASSYSPAASTDTQYF. The CDR3 DNA is TGTGCCAGCAGTTACTCTCCCGCGGCTAGCACAGATACGCAGTATTTT.

Concerning this clone: Other DNA sequences in the same sample also yield this CDR3. The chain carries TRBV6-5 and TRBJ1-1; D gene unclear. V lost 0 bases, J lost 0 bases, and 5 bases lay in between. CDR3 length equals 14 residues. Germline V gene data show CDR1 as MNHEY and CDR2 as SVGAGI. CDR3 sequence: CASSYSRLNTEAFF. CDR3 nucleotides: TGTGCCAGCAGTTACTCGAGGTTGAACACTGAAGCTTTCTTT.

The chain couples TRBV5-4 to TRBJ2-1, with 9 bases identical to TRBD2. Trimming took 4 bases from V and 7 from J; bases not matched to a gene: 6. Per germline, CDR1 SGHNT and CDR2 YYREEE (reference sequence). This CDR3 is built from 14 residues. The CDR3 spells CASSVREGLNEQFF. The DNA for the CDR3 is TGTGCCAGCAGCGTGCGGGAGGGCCTTAATGAGCAGTTCTTC.

This chain uses TRBV5-4 with TRBJ2-2; TRBD1 or TRBD2 may be the D gene (5 bases each). The CDR3 is 14 amino acids. Between the trimmed V and J ends, which lost 3 bases and 3 bases, there was a span of 9 bases. Germline loops: CDR1 SGHNT, CDR2 YYREEE (reference sequence). Here the CDR3 reads CASSSGTYTGELFF. In nucleotides, the CDR3 is TGTGCCAGCAGCTCCGGGACCTACACCGGGGAGCTGTTTTTT.

The V and J genes are TRBV27 and TRBJ1-4, with unresolved D. CDR3 length: 16 amino acids. The V and J ends lost 2 bases and 2 bases respectively, with 12 bases between them. The germline V gene has CDR1 MNHEY and CDR2 SMNVEV (reference sequence). The DNA for the CDR3 is TGTGCCAGCAGTTTACACTTACGCCCCACTAATGAAAAACTGTTTTTT. Its translation: CASSLHLRPTNEKLFF.

V gene TRBV5-8 combines with J gene TRBJ1-5; tentatively, D is TRBD1 (6 bases). The V end lost 4 bases, the J end lost 4 bases, and 12 bases lay between the germline ends. CDR1 is SGHTS, CDR2 YDEGEE, per germline. The CDR3 is 14 residues long. DNA of the CDR3: TGTGCCAGCAGCCGAGGACAGTCTAATCAGCCCCAGCATTTT. The encoded protein is CASSRGQSNQPQHF.

The chain employs TRBV27 and TRBJ1-4, with 8 nucleotides matching TRBD1. The ends lost 7 bases at V and 4 bases at J; junction bases unmatched: 2. This CDR3 is built from 13 residues. Germline V gene data show CDR1 as MNHEY and CDR2 as SMNVEV (reference sequence). In nucleotides, the CDR3 is TGTGCCAGCAAGGGACAGGTTAATGAAAAACTGTTTTTT. Protein: CASKGQVNEKLFF.

The chain has TRBV20-1 and TRBJ2-3; TRBD2 aligns across 8 bases. Losses at the gene ends were 3 bases for V and 4 bases for J; bases not matched to a gene: 12. Germline assignment: CDR1 DFQATT and CDR2 SNEGSKA (reference sequence). CDR3 length equals 16 residues. The CDR3: CSASGAPGRGADTQYF. The CDR3 DNA reads TGCAGTGCTAGTGGGGCTCCCGGGAGGGGGGCAGATACGCAGTATTTT.

The V call is TRBV5-1, the J call TRBJ2-5; 7 bases are a match to TRBD2. The CDR3 consists of 15 residues. V was clipped by 1 base and J by 5 bases; unmatched bases: 8. CDR1 is SGHRS and CDR2 is YFSETQ in the germline V gene. CDR3 DNA: TGCGCCAGCAGCTTGAGCGGGGCAGTTTTGGAGACCCAGTACTTC. Its translation: CASSLSGAVLETQYF.

This chain connects TRBV7-2 to TRBJ1-5; D uncertain. Germline V gives CDR1 SGHTA, CDR2 FQGNSA. This CDR3 contains 12 residues. V was clipped by 4 bases and J by 9 bases, with 10 bases between them. The CDR3 is CASSSNLRPQHF. The CDR3 coding sequence is TGTGCCAGCAGCTCGAACCTCCGGCCCCAGCATTTT.

The chain couples TRBV11-1 to TRBJ1-2; a possible D gene is TRBD1 (5 bases). The germline CDR1 and CDR2 sequences are SGHAT and FQDESV (reference sequence). Trimming pared 3 bases from V and 8 bases from J, leaving 16 bases between. The CDR3 totals 14 residues. The CDR3 spells CASSLGLGDGGYTF. CDR3 DNA sequence: TGTGCCAGCAGCTTGGGCTTGGGGGACGGCGGCTACACCTTC. The full variable domain, with the rest looked up from reference TRBV11-1 and TRBJ1-2, is EAEVAQSPRYKITEKSQAVAFWCDPISGHATLYWYRQILGQGPELLVQFQDESVVDDSQLPKDRFSAERLKGVDSTLKIQPAELGDSAMYLCASSLGLGDGGYTFGSGTRLTVV.

On this clone itself: The identical CDR3 is also encoded by other nucleotide sequences in the sample. V and J are TRBV5-6 and TRBJ2-3; no firm D call. Germline CDR1 and CDR2: SGHDT and YYEEEE. Trimming removed 0 bases at V and 3 bases at J, with 5 bases between. There are 13 residues in the CDR3. The CDR3 protein is CASSLAGTDTQYF. The CDR3 nucleotides are TGTGCCAGCAGCTTGGCCGGTACAGATACGCAGTATTTT.

The chain carries TRBV11-2 and TRBJ1-2; D is uncertain. Deletions cut 0 bases from V and 5 bases from J, with 4 bases between. Germline V gives CDR1 SGHAT, CDR2 FQNNGV. This CDR3 region has 12 residues. The CDR3 bases are TGTGCCAGCAGCTTAGATCGTTATGGCTACACCTTC. This gives the protein CASSLDRYGYTF. Based on the CDR3 plus reference TRBV11-2 and TRBJ1-2, the full variable domain is EAGVAQSPRYKIIEKRQSVAFWCNPISGHATLYWYQQILGQGPKLLIQFQNNGVVDDSQLPKDRFSAERLKGVDSTLKIQPAKLEDSAVYLCASSLDRYGYTFGSGTRLTVV.

This clone appeared many times. The chain couples TRBV7-9 to TRBJ1-1; TRBD1 matches at 7 bases. The V gene's germline CDR1 is SEHNR and CDR2 FQNEAQ (reference sequence). The CDR3 covers 17 residues. J gave up 0 bases and V 5 bases, and 12 bases lay outside the gene matches. CDR3 residues: CASSLNRGPRMNTEAFF. In DNA form, the CDR3 reads TGTGCCAGCAGCCTAAACAGGGGCCCTAGGATGAACACTGAAGCTTTCTTT.

This chain uses TRBV5-4 with TRBJ2-7, with D possibly being TRBD2 (5 bases). Deletions cut 4 bases from V and 6 bases from J, with 17 bases between. CDR3 length: 14 residues. The V gene's germline CDR1 is SGHNT and CDR2 YYREEE (reference sequence). The CDR3 nucleotides are TGTGCCAGCAGCCCTCCGGGATGGACCGGCGAGCAGTACTTC. It is translated as CASSPPGWTGEQYF.

This clone was observed a single time. V gene TRBV2 combines with J gene TRBJ1-6, with a possible D match to TRBD1 (5 bases). Germline V gene sequence: CDR1 SNHLY, CDR2 FYNNEI. V dropped 7 bases and J dropped 2 bases, with 12 bases sitting between them. The CDR3 is 15 residues long. Here the CDR3 reads CASITGTAYNSPLHF. The DNA of the CDR3 is TGTGCCAGCATTACCGGGACCGCCTATAATTCACCCCTCCACTTT.

The V call is TRBV19, the J call TRBJ1-5; D perhaps matches TRBD1 (6 bases). The CDR3 totals 12 residues. Germline CDR1 and CDR2: LNHDA and SQIVND (reference sequence). V was pared by 9 bases and J by 5 bases, with 11 bases between. CDR3 region: CASRDNDQPQHF. The CDR3 region has the DNA TGTGCCAGCCGGGACAACGATCAGCCCCAGCATTTT.

The rearrangement uses TRBV5-4 and TRBJ2-7; D could derive from TRBD1 or TRBD2 (5 bases each). V was pared by 3 bases and J by 7 bases, with 14 bases between. The CDR3 has 13 residues. Looked up from germline, CDR1 is SGHNT and CDR2 is YYREEE (reference sequence). CDR3 residues: CASSWGSQREQYF. The CDR3 DNA sequence: TGTGCCAGCAGCTGGGGGTCTCAGCGGGAGCAGTACTTC.

The chain combines TRBV19 with TRBJ1-5; D may be TRBD1 (5 bases). The CDR3 extends over 15 amino acids. Trimming pared 0 bases from V and 4 bases from J, leaving 10 bases between. CDR1 LNHDA and CDR2 SQIVND come from the germline V gene (reference sequence). CDR3 in amino acids: CASSIDGAGNQPQHF. CDR3 in DNA: TGTGCCAGTAGTATAGATGGGGCAGGTAATCAGCCCCAGCATTTT.

The chain combines TRBV7-2 with TRBJ2-3; TRBD1 matches at 8 bases. The CDR3 sequence is 14 residues long. The V gene end was trimmed by 5 bases and the J gene end by 1 base; junction bases not matched to a gene: 2. In germline, CDR1 is SGHTA, CDR2 FQGNSA. The CDR3 DNA follows: TGTGCCAGCAGCCCGGGACAGGGCACAGATACGCAGTATTTT. Translated, it gives CASSPGQGTDTQYF. Complete variable domain (other parts from reference TRBV7-2 and TRBJ2-3): GAGVSQSPSNKVTEKGKDVELRCDPISGHTALYWYRQSLGQGLEFLIYFQGNSAPDKSGLPSDRFSAERTGGSVSTLTIQRTQQEDSAVYLCASSPGQGTDTQYFGPGTRLTVL.

This clone has only one observation. The chain employs TRBV7-2 and TRBJ2-7; either TRBD1 or TRBD2 may supply D (5 bases each). This CDR3 spans 15 amino acids. Between the trimmed V and J ends, which lost 4 bases and 7 bases, there was a span of 20 bases. CDR1 is SGHTA, CDR2 FQGNSA, per germline. The CDR3 protein is CASSSVPGSLGEQYF. In DNA, the CDR3 is TGTGCCAGCAGCTCCGTCCCAGGGAGTTTGGGGGAGCAGTACTTC.

The rearrangement uses TRBV7-3 and TRBJ2-5; no clear D gene. This CDR3 has 15 residues. The germline V gene has CDR1 SGHTA and CDR2 FQGTGA. Trimming pared 2 bases from V and 4 bases from J, leaving 14 bases between. The CDR3 nucleotides read TGTGCCAGCAGCTTATTCGGTGTCTCGGGAGAGACCCAGTACTTC. Its protein is CASSLFGVSGETQYF.

This clone was seen just once. Additional DNA sequences in this sample encode the identical CDR3. The chain carries TRBV5-4 and TRBJ2-5; the D gene could be TRBD1 or TRBD2 (5 bases each). From germline, CDR1 is SGHNT and CDR2 YYREEE (reference sequence). The CDR3 is 13 residues long. The ends were cut back, 4 bases at V and 3 bases at J, with 10 bases in the middle. The CDR3 region has the DNA TGTGCCAGCAGCCCGCGAGGGGAAGAGACCCAGTACTTC. This gives the protein CASSPRGEETQYF.